This T cell receptor (beta chain) is from a study of T cell responses to AZD1222 COVID-19 vaccine. Across the whole study: Analysis merged second doses at about 4 or about 12 weeks. Study-level results: Two AZD1222 doses significantly raised spike-specific TCR breadth and depth over controls. Researchers took repertoire samples only after the peak T cell response had come.

This clone was observed once. Its specificity is not known. The table came from immunoSEQ multiplex PCR; TCRdb's copy has only in-frame clones and leaves some out. The sample holds about 120,000 clones, 92% seen once. Germline V gives CDR1 MNHEY, CDR2 SMNVEV (reference sequence). Trimming cost V 9 bases and J 6 bases; bases outside gene matches: 11. The CDR3 is 16 amino acids. The chain joins TRBV27 to TRBJ2-2, with TRBD2 matching 12 bases. This sequence was found in an adult in good health. Sequenced material: peripheral blood, taken on day 0 of AZD1222 vaccination. The DNA of the CDR3 is TGTGCCAGTCGCGGGACTAGCGGGTTTTGGGCCGGGGAGCTGTTTTTT. This encodes CASRGTSGFWAGELFF.